These 21 T cell receptor beta chains were sequenced from one sample in a study of blood T cell repertoires in COVID-19. The repertoire was sequenced with immunoSEQ multiplex PCR; TCRdb's copy has only in-frame clones and lacks some. The repertoire consists of 150,000 to 200,000 clones, with about 88% occurring once and the leading ten covering 0.99%. Sample: peripheral blood. The source of these receptors is a man younger than 35 with acute or convalescent COVID-19.

The gene calls are TRBV4-1 and TRBJ1-5, with a possible D match to TRBD1 (5 bases). From germline, CDR1 is MGHRA and CDR2 YSYEKL. V was pared by 2 bases and J by 0 bases, with 20 bases between. The CDR3 totals 19 residues. The CDR3 protein is CASSQRLEAGALSNQPQHF. CDR3 nucleotide sequence: TGCGCCAGCAGCCAAAGACTTGAAGCTGGGGCCCTTAGCAATCAGCCCCAGCATTTT.

The V and J genes are TRBV5-1 and TRBJ1-6; D remains unclear. CDR1 is SGHRS and CDR2 is YFSETQ in the germline V gene. This CDR3 has 16 residues. V lost 4 bases and J lost 0, with 11 bases in between. The CDR3 sequence: CASSAGWSSYNSPLHF. CDR3 coding DNA: TGCGCCAGCAGCGCCGGATGGAGCTCCTATAATTCACCCCTCCACTTT. The whole variable domain, remainder taken from reference TRBV5-1 and TRBJ1-6, is KAGVTQTPRYLIKTRGQQVTLSCSPISGHRSVSWYQQTPGQGLQFLFEYFSETQRNKGNFPGRFSGRQFSNSRSEMNVSTLELGDSALYLCASSAGWSSYNSPLHFGNGTRLTVT.

This CDR3 reads CASSEAGVNTEAFF. The DNA of the CDR3 is TGTGCCAGCAGTGAAGCAGGAGTGAACACTGAAGCTTTCTTT. The chain couples TRBV2 to TRBJ1-1, with D hard to call. CDR3 length equals 14 residues. Germline CDR1 reads SNHLY; CDR2 reads FYNNEI. V was shortened by 0 bases and J by 0 bases, with 5 bases between the two germline ends.

This sequence joins TRBV30 and TRBJ1-4; TRBD1 aligns across 7 bases. Losses at the gene ends were 8 bases for V and 3 bases for J; bases not matched to a gene: 6. Germline-derived CDR1 and CDR2 are GTSNPN and SVGIG (reference sequence). This CDR3 has 13 residues. The CDR3 region has the DNA TGTGCCCGTCAGGGACAGCCTAATGAAAAACTGTTTTTT. This codes for CARQGQPNEKLFF.

The rearrangement links TRBV5-1 to TRBJ2-5; 10 nucleotides line up with TRBD2. The CDR3 runs 17 residues. Unmatched junction bases numbered 14, after V lost 4 bases and J lost 5 bases. Per germline, CDR1 SGHRS and CDR2 YFSETQ. Here the CDR3 reads CASSLGERGGNRETQYF. The CDR3 DNA reads as TGCGCCAGCAGCCTCGGGGAGCGGGGGGGCAACCGGGAGACCCAGTACTTC.

The V call is TRBV5-1, the J call TRBJ2-7, with 9 bases identical to TRBD1. The CDR3 sequence is 16 residues long. Germline lookup yields CDR1 SGHRS and CDR2 YFSETQ. Trimming at V came to 0 bases and at J to 3 bases, leaving 7 bases not matched to a gene. CDR3 nucleotides: TGCGCCAGCAGCTTGGAGGGGGACAGGGTCAACTACGAGCAGTACGTC. Its protein product is CASSLEGDRVNYEQYV.

V and J are TRBV29-1 and TRBJ2-3; tentative D call: TRBD2 (6 bases). V lost 4 bases and J 4 bases, leaving 18 bases between the germline ends. This CDR3 region has 15 residues. Germline values: CDR1 SQVTM, CDR2 ANQGSEA. CDR3 in amino acids: CSVVGKQGGADTQYF. The CDR3 nucleotides are TGCAGCGTTGTGGGAAAGCAGGGAGGCGCAGATACGCAGTATTTT.

This clone was counted a few times. The V gene is TRBV6-5, the J gene TRBJ1-1, with D perhaps matching TRBD1 (5 bases). The germline CDR1 and CDR2 sequences are MNHEY and SVGAGI. With 2 bases removed from V and 5 bases from J, the gap between germline ends came to 12 bases. CDR3 size: 14 residues. CDR3 sequence: CASSYDPDRTEAFF. The DNA for the CDR3 is TGTGCCAGCAGTTACGATCCCGACAGAACTGAAGCTTTCTTT.

This chain joins TRBV2 and TRBJ2-2, with 10 bases aligning to TRBD2. Germline V gene data show CDR1 as SNHLY and CDR2 as FYNNEI. V was clipped by 4 bases and J by 7 bases; unmatched bases: 9. The CDR3 length is 16 residues. CDR3 sequence (DNA): TGTGCCAGCAGTGTTGAGCGGGGGGGCCCCAGCGGGGAGCTGTTTTTT. It translates to CASSVERGGPSGELFF. The variable domain in full, with the rest retrieved from reference TRBV2 and TRBJ2-2, is EPEVTQTPSHQVTQMGQEVILRCVPISNHLYFYWYRQILGQKVEFLVSFYNNEISEKSEIFDDQFSVERPDGSNFTLKIRSTKLEDSAMYFCASSVERGGPSGELFFGEGSRLTVL.

V and J are TRBV30 and TRBJ1-4, with D hard to call. CDR1 and CDR2 (germline): GTSNPN, SVGIG (reference sequence). This CDR3 comprises 15 residues. The ends were cut back, 0 bases at V and 5 bases at J, with 13 bases in the middle. The CDR3, as DNA: TGTGCCTGGAGTGTAGGTGACTCCTCGAATGAAAAACTGTTTTTT. Its protein is CAWSVGDSSNEKLFF.

Turning to this clone: Within the sample, other DNA sequences also encode this same CDR3. The chain joins TRBV30 to TRBJ2-3; D perhaps matches TRBD2 (5 bases). Germline V gene sequence: CDR1 GTSNPN, CDR2 SVGIG (reference sequence). Trimming took off 2 bases at V and 1 base at J, with 10 bases between the two ends. This CDR3 contains 14 residues. This CDR3 is CAWSRGSGTDTQYF. The CDR3 DNA is TGTGCCTGGAGTAGAGGGTCTGGCACAGATACGCAGTATTTT.

The chain couples TRBV15 to TRBJ1-3; 8 bases map to TRBD1. The CDR3 runs 16 residues. With V trimmed by 3 bases and J by 2 bases, 6 bases remained unmatched. From germline, CDR1 is LNHNV and CDR2 YYDKDF (reference sequence). CDR3 loop: CATSSRQGPAGNTIYF. CDR3 sequence (DNA): TGTGCCACCAGCAGCCGACAGGGGCCAGCTGGAAACACCATATATTTT.

The V call is TRBV7-3, the J call TRBJ2-2, with 8 bases aligning to TRBD1. The J segment lost 2 bases and the V segment lost 5 bases, leaving 13 bases of the junction unmatched. This CDR3 comprises 18 residues. Germline V lookup: CDR1 SGHTA, CDR2 FQGTGA. CDR3 protein: CASSVKDRERANTGELFF. The CDR3 DNA is TGTGCCAGCAGCGTCAAGGACAGGGAGAGAGCAAACACCGGGGAGCTGTTTTTT.

The rearrangement links TRBV6-6 to TRBJ1-4, with D perhaps TRBD1 (5 bases). Germline assignment: CDR1 MNHNY and CDR2 SVGAGI (reference sequence). The CDR3 covers 14 residues. The germline V and J ends were trimmed by 5 bases and 8 bases, with 15 bases remaining between them. The CDR3 loop is CASSVLGGSEKLFF. The CDR3 bases are TGTGCCAGCAGTGTACTCGGGGGGTCGGAAAAACTGTTTTTT.

The chain carries TRBV30 and TRBJ1-3, with no clear D. CDR3 length equals 12 residues. Trimming removed 2 bases from V and 4 bases from J, with 6 bases in between. Germline V CDR1 and CDR2: GTSNPN, SVGIG (reference sequence). Here the CDR3 reads CAWSSLGNTIYF. The CDR3 DNA follows: TGTGCCTGGAGTTCCCTCGGAAACACCATATATTTT.

The chain combines TRBV4-1 with TRBJ2-5; no clear D. Trimming took off 3 bases at V and 3 bases at J, with 8 bases between the two ends. Germline V gene lookup returns CDR1 MGHRA and CDR2 YSYEKL. The CDR3 loop spans 13 amino acids. Here the CDR3 DNA reads TGCGCCAGCAGCCAGTGGCAGAAAGAGACCCAGTACTTC. Protein: CASSQWQKETQYF.

The rearrangement uses TRBV19 and TRBJ2-1; D is ambiguous. Germline CDR1 reads LNHDA; CDR2 reads SQIVND (reference sequence). The CDR3 spans 11 residues. CDR3 in DNA: TGTGGGGCAGGTGACGGCAATGAGCAGTTCTTC. Translation: CGAGDGNEQFF.

This chain links TRBV3-1 (or the pseudogene TRBV3-2) with TRBJ2-5, with D possibly matching TRBD1 (6 bases). The V end lost 4 bases, the J end lost 5 bases, and 14 bases lay between the germline ends. The CDR3 is 14 amino acids. CDR1 is LGHDT, CDR2 YNNKEL, per germline (reference sequence). The DNA for the CDR3 is TGTGCCAGCAGCCCAAACAGGGTCGTGGAGACCCAGTACTTC. Protein product: CASSPNRVVETQYF.

The chain couples TRBV12-3 or TRBV12-4 to TRBJ2-5; tentative D call: TRBD1 (6 bases). This CDR3 is 13 amino acids long. V lost 4 bases and J lost 4, with 10 bases in between. Here the CDR3 reads CASSSRDTETQYF. CDR3 DNA sequence: TGTGCCAGCAGTTCTCGGGACACAGAGACCCAGTACTTC.

The DNA for the CDR3 is TGTGCCAGCAGCGGCCAGGGGGGAGGCACAGATACGCAGTATTTT. It translates to CASSGQGGGTDTQYF. This sequence joins TRBV6-4 and TRBJ2-3, with D perhaps TRBD1 (7 bases). The CDR3 is 15 residues long. Between the trimmed V and J ends, which lost 6 bases and 1 base, there was a span of 14 bases. Germline V gene sequence: CDR1 MRHNA, CDR2 SNTAGT.

The chain joins TRBV6-5 to TRBJ1-2, with 12 bases fitting TRBD1. CDR1 is MNHEY, CDR2 SVGAGI, per germline. This CDR3 comprises 15 residues. V lost 10 bases to trimming and J lost 4 bases; unmatched junction nucleotides: 10. CDR3 in DNA: TGTGCCATTGGGGGACAGGGGGCTCGGGGCTATGGCTACACCTTC. Amino acids: CAIGGQGARGYGYTF.